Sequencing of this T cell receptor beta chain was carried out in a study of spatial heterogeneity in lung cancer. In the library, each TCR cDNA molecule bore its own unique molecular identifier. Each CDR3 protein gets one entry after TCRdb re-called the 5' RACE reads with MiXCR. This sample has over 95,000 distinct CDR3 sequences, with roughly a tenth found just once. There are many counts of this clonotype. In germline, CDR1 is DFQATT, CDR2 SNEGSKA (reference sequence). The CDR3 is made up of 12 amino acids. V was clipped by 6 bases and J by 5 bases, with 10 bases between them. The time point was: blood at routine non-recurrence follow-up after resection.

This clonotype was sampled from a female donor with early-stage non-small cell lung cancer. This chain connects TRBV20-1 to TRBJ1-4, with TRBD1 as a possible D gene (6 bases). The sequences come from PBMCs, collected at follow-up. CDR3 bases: TGCAGTGCCAGGGGTTACAATGAAAAACTGTTTTTT. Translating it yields CSARGYNEKLFF.